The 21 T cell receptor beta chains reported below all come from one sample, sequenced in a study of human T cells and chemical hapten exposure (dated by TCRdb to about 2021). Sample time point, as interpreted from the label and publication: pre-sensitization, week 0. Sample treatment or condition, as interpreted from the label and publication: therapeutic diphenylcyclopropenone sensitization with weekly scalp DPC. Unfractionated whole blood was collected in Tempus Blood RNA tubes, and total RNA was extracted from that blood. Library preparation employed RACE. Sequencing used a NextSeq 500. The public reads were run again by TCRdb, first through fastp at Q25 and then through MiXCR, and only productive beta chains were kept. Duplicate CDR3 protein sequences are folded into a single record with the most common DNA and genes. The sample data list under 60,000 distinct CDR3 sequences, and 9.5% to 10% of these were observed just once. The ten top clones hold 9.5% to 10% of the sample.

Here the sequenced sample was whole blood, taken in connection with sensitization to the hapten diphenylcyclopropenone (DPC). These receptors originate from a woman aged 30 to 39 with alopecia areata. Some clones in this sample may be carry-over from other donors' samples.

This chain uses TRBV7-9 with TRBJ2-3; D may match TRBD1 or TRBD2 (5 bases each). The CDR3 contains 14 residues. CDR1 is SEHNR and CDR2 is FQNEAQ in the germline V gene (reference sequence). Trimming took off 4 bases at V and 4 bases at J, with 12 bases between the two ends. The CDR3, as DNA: TGTGCCAGCAGCTCCTCCCGAGGGGCAGATACGCAGTATTTT. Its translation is CASSSSRGADTQYF.

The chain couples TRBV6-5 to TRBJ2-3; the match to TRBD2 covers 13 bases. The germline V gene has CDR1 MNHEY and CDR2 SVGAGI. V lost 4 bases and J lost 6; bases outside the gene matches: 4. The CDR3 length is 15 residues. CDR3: CASSSRTSGGDTQYF. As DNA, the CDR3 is TGTGCCAGCAGTTCCCGGACTAGCGGGGGTGATACGCAGTATTTT.

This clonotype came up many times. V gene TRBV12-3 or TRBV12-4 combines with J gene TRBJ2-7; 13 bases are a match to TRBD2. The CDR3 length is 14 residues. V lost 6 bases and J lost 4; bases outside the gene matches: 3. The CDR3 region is CASRRTSGGYEQYF. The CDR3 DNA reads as TGTGCCAGCAGGCGGACTAGCGGGGGTTACGAGCAGTACTTC.

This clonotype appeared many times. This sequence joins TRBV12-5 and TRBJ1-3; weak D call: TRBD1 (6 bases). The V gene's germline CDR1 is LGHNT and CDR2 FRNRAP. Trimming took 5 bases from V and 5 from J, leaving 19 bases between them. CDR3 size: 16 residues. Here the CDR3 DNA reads TGTGCTAGTGGTAGAAACCTGGGACACGGGCGAAACACCATATATTTT. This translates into CASGRNLGHGRNTIYF.

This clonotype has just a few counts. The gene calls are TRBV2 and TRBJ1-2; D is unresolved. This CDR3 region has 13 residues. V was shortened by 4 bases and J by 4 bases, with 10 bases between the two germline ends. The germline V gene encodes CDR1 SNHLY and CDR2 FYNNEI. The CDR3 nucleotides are TGTGCCAGCAGTGGATACGGATGCTATGGCTACACCTTC. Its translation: CASSGYGCYGYTF.

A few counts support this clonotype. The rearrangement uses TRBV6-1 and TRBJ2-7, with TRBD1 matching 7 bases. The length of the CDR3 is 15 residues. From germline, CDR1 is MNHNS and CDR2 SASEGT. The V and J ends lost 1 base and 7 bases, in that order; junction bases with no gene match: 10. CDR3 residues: CASSEERGLSTEQYF. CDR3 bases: TGTGCCAGCAGTGAAGAGAGGGGGCTTTCTACGGAGCAGTACTTC.

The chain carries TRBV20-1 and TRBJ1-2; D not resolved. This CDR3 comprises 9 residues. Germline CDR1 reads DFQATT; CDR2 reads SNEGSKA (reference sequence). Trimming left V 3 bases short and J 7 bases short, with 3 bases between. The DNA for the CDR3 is TGCAGTGCTAGTTCTGGCTACACCTTC. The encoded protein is CSASSGYTF.

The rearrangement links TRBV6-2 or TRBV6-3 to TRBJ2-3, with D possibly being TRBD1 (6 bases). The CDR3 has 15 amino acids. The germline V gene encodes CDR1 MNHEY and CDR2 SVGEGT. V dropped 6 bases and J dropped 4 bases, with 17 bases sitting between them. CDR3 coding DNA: TGTGCCAGCAGCCCCGGGACCAGGGGCCCAGATACGCAGTATTTT. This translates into CASSPGTRGPDTQYF.

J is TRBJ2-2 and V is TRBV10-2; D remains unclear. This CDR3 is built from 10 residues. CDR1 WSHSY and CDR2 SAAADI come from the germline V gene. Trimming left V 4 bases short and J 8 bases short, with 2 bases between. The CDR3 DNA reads TGCGCCAGCAGTGCGGGGGAGCTGTTTTTT. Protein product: CASSAGELFF.

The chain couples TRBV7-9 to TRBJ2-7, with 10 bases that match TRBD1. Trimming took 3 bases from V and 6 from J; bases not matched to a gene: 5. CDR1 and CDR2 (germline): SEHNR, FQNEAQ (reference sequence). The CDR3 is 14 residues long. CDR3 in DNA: TGTGCCAGCAGCTTGGGACAGGGGCTTCGCGAGCAGTACTTC. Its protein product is CASSLGQGLREQYF.

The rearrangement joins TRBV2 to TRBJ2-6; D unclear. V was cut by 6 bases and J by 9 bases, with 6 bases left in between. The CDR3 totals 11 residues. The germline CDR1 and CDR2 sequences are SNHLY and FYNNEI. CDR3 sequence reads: CASRDLNVLTF. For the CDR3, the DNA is TGTGCCAGCAGGGACCTCAACGTCCTGACTTTC.

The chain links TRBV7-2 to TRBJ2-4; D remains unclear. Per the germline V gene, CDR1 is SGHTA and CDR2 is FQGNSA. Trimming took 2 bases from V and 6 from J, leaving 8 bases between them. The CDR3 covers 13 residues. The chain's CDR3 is CASSLSPSNIQYF. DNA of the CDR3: TGTGCCAGCAGCTTAAGCCCGTCAAACATTCAGTACTTC.

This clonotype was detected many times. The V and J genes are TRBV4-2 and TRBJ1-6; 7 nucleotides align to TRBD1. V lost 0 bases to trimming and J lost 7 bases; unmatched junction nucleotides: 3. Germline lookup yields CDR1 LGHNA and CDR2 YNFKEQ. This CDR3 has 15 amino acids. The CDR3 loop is CASSQDRGENSPLHF. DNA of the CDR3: TGTGCCAGCAGCCAAGACAGGGGGGAAAATTCACCCCTCCACTTT.

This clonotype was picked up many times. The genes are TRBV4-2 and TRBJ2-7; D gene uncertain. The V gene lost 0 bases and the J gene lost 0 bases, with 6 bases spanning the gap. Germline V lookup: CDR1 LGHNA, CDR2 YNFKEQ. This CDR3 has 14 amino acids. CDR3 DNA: TGTGCCAGCAGCCAAGATAGGAGCTCCTACGAGCAGTACTTC. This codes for CASSQDRSSYEQYF.

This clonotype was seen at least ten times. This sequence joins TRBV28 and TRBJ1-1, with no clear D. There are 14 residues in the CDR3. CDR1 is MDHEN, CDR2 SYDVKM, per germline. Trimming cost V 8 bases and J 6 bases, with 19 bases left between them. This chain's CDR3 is CASEPPDLQAEAFF. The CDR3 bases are TGTGCCAGCGAACCCCCCGACCTGCAGGCTGAAGCTTTCTTT.

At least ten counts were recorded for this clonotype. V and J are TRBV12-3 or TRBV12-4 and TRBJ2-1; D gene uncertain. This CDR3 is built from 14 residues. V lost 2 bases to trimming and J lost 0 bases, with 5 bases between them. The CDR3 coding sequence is TGTGCCAGCAGTTTACGCTACTCCTACAATGAGCAGTTCTTC. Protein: CASSLRYSYNEQFF.

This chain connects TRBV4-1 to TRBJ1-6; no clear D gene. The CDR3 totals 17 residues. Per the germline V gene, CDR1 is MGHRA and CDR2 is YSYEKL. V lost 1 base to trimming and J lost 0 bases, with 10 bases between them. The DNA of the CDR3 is TGCGCCAGCAGCCAAGTCGGCGGGAGCTCCTATAATTCACCCCTCCACTTT. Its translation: CASSQVGGSSYNSPLHF.

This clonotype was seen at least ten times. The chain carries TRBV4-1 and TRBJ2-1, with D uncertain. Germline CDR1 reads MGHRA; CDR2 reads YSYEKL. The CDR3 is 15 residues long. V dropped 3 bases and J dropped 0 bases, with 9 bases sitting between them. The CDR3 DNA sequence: TGCGCCAGCAGCCATCGCAGAAACTCCTACAATGAGCAGTTCTTC. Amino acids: CASSHRRNSYNEQFF.

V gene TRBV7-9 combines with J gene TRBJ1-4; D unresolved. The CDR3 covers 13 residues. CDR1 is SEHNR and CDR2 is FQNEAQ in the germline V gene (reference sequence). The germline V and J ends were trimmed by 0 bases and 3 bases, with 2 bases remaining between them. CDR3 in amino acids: CASSLAANEKLFF. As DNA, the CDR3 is TGTGCCAGCAGCTTAGCAGCTAATGAAAAACTGTTTTTT. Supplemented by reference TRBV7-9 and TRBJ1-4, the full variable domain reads DTGVSQNPRHKITKRGQNVTFRCDPISEHNRLYWYRQTLGQGPEFLTYFQNEAQLEKSRLLSDRFSAERPKGSFSTLEIQRTEQGDSAMYLCASSLAANEKLFFGSGTQLSVL.

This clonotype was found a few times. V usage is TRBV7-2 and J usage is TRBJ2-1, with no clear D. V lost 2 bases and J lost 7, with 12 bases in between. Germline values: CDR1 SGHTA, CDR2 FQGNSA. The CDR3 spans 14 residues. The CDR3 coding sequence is TGTGCCAGCAGCTTAAGTAGGGATAAAAATGAGCAGTTCTTC. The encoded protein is CASSLSRDKNEQFF.

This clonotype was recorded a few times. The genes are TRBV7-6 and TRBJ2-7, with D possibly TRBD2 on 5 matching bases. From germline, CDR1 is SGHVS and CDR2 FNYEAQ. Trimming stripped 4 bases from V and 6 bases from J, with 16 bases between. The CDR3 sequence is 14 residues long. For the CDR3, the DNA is TGTGCCAGCAGCTCCCTGACGGGGAACTTCGAGCAGTACTTC. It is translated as CASSSLTGNFEQYF.